The source of this T cell receptor beta chain is a study of vaccination and CD4 T cells after COVID-19. Overall study context: Researchers treated control cultures with a CEFX pool, an HIV-1 Nef pool, or no peptide.

Overall study findings and caveats: SARS-CoV-2-reactive clonotype medians increased from about 22 to 38, not significantly.

Researchers used the Oncomine TCR Beta short-read assay to sequence DNA from cultured CD4+ T cells. In TCRdb, the PCR reads were re-called with MiXCR into one record per CDR3 protein. The sample comprises roughly 16,000 distinct CDR3 sequences, less than 70% of which are singletons, and roughly 4.2% rests with the top ten. Worth noting for this clonotype: What it binds is unknown.

The treatment is: roughly ten-day PBMC culture with coronavirus spike peptide pools or control peptides (ViraFEST assay). CDR1 and CDR2 from the germline V gene are MNHEY and SMNVEV (reference sequence). Trimming took off 2 bases at V and 6 bases at J, with 13 bases between the two ends. This CDR3 has 15 amino acids. This receptor was taken from a human donor who had recovered from COVID-19. The sequencing used CD4+ T cells from blood, cultured in vitro, collected before SARS-CoV-2 vaccination. The J gene is TRBJ2-2, the V gene TRBV27, with TRBD1 as a possible D gene (5 bases). CDR3 in DNA: TGTGCCAGCAGTTTAAGATCAGGGTGGGCCGGGGAGCTGTTTTTT. Protein product: CASSLRSGWAGELFF.